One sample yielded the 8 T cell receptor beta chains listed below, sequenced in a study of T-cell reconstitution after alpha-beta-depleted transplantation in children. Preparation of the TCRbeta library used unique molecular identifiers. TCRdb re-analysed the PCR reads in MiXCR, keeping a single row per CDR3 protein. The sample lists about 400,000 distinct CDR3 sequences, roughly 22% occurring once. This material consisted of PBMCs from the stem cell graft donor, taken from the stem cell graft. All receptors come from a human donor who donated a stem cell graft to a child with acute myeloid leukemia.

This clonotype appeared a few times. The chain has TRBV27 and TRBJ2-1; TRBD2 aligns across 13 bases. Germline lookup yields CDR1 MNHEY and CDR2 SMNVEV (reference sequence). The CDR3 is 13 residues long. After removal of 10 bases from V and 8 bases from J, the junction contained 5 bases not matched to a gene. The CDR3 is CATGLAGDDEQFF. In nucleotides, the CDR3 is TGTGCCACTGGACTAGCGGGAGACGATGAGCAGTTCTTC.

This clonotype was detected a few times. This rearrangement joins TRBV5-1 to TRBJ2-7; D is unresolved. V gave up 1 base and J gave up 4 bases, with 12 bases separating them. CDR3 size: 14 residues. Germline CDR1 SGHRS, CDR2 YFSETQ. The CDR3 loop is CASSLSRTRYEQYF. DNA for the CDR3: TGCGCCAGCAGCTTGTCGCGGACCCGGTACGAGCAGTACTTC.

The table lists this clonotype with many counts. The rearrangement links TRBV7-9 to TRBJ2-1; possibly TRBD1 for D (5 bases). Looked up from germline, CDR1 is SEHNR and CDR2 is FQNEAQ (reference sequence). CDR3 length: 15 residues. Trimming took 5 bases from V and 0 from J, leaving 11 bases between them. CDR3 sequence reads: CASSPDSYSYNEQFF. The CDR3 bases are TGTGCCAGCAGCCCCGACAGTTACTCCTACAATGAGCAGTTCTTC.

The CDR3 spells CASSYLNQPQHF. The CDR3 region has the DNA TGTGCCAGCAGCTACCTTAATCAGCCCCAGCATTTT. The chain uses TRBV6-2 or TRBV6-3 and TRBJ1-5; D not resolved. Germline V CDR1 and CDR2: MNHEY, SVGEGT. The V end lost 6 bases, the J end lost 4 bases, and 7 bases lay between the germline ends. The CDR3 runs 12 residues.

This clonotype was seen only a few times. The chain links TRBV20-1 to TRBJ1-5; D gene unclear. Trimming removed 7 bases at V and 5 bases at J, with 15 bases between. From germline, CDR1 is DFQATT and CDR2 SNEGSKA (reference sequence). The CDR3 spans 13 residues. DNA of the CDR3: TGCAGTGGCCTGTCCAGGTCCGATCAGCCCCAGCATTTT. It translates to CSGLSRSDQPQHF.

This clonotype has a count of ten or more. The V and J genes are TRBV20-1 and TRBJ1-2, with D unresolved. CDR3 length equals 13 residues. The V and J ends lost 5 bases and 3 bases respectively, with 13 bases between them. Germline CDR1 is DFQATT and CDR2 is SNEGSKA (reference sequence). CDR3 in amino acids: CSAAPGGYYGYTF. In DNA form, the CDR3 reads TGCAGTGCTGCCCCGGGAGGGTACTATGGCTACACCTTC.

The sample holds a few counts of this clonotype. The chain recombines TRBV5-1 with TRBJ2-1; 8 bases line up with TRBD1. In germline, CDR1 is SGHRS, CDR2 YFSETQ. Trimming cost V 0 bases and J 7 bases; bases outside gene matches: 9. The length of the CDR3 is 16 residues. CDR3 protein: CASSLGQGTIRNEQFF. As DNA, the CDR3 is TGCGCCAGCAGCTTGGGACAGGGGACGATAAGGAATGAGCAGTTCTTC.

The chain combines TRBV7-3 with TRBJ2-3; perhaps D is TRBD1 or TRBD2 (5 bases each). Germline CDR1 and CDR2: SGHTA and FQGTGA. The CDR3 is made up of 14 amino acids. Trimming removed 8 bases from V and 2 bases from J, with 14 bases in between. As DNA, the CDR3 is TGTGCCAGCTCTCGGGGCGCAGTCACAGATACGCAGTATTTT. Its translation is CASSRGAVTDTQYF.